This TCR beta chain was observed in a study of metastatic and nonmetastatic thyroid tumors. TCRdb re-called the PCR reads through MiXCR. Of approximately 35,000 clones detected, roughly a third appear once; the ten largest clones hold over 20%. Trimming took 5 bases from V and 6 from J, leaving 11 bases between them. The CDR3 sequence is 13 residues long. CDR1 and CDR2 from the germline V gene are LNHDA and SQIVND (reference sequence). Thyroid surgery took place with no prior treatment in any patient. The sample comprised tumor tissue. The sequence derives from a female donor with papillary thyroid cancer or a benign thyroid nodule (not recorded which). Some clones in this sample may be carry-over from other donors' samples. The V and J genes are TRBV19 and TRBJ1-5, with no clear D. CDR3 region: CASSVQEAQPQHF. In DNA, the CDR3 is TGTGCCAGTAGTGTGCAGGAGGCTCAGCCCCAGCATTTT.